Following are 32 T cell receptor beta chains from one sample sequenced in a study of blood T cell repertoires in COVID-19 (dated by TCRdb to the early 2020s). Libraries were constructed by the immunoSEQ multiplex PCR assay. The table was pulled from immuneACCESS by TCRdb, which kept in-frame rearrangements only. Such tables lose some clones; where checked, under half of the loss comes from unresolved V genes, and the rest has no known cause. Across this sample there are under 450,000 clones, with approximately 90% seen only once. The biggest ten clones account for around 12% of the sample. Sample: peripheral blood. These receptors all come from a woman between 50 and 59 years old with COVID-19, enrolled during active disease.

The CDR3 is CASSQVLAPRQFF. Here the CDR3 DNA reads TGCGCCAGCAGCCAAGTTCTCGCCCCGCGTCAGTTCTTC. The chain uses TRBV4-1 and TRBJ2-1, with D uncertain. The CDR3 is 13 amino acids. In germline, CDR1 is MGHRA, CDR2 YSYEKL. Between the trimmed V and J ends, which lost 1 base and 13 bases, there was a span of 14 bases.

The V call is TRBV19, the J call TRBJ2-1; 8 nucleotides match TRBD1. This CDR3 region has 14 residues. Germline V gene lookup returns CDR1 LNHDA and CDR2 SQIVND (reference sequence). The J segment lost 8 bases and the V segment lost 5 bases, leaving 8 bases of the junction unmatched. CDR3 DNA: TGTGCCAGTAGTGTACAGGGGGGTCGGGATGAGCAGTTCTTC. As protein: CASSVQGGRDEQFF.

The CDR3 reads CATSDPTGESETQYF. In DNA, the CDR3 is TGTGCCACCAGTGACCCCACAGGGGAGTCGGAGACCCAGTACTTC. This chain uses TRBV24-1 with TRBJ2-5; 7 bases align to TRBD1. CDR3 length: 15 residues. The junction had 9 bases not matched to a gene; V was cut back by 4 bases and J by 5 bases. Germline CDR1 and CDR2: KGHDR and SFDVKD.

The CDR3 spells CASASRQRVANTGELFF. The CDR3, as DNA: TGTGCCAGCGCTTCGAGACAGCGGGTCGCGAACACCGGGGAGCTGTTTTTT. V and J are TRBV2 and TRBJ2-2; tentative D call: TRBD2 (6 bases). Germline CDR1 is SNHLY and CDR2 is FYNNEI. V was clipped by 8 bases and J by 0 bases, with 19 bases between them. The CDR3 covers 17 residues.

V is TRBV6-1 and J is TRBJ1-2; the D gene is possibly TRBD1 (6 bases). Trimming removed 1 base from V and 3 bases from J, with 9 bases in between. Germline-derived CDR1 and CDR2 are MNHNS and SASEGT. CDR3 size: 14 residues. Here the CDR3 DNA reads TGTGCCAGCAGTGAAGGGGGGCGGTACTATGGCTACACCTTC. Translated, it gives CASSEGGRYYGYTF.

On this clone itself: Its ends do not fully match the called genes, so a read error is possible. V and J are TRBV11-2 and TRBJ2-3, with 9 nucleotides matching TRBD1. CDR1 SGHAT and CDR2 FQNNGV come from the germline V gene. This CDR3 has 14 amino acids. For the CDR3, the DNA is TGTGCCAGCAGCTTGCAACACCCCCGGGACAGGGAGGATTTT. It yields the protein CASSLQHPRDREDF. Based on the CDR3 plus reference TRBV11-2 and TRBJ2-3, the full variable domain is EAGVAQSPRYKIIEKRQSVAFWCNPISGHATLYWYQQILGQGPKLLIQFQNNGVVDDSQLPKDRFSAERLKGVDSTLKIQPAKLEDSAVYLCASSLQHPRDREDFGPGTRLTVL.

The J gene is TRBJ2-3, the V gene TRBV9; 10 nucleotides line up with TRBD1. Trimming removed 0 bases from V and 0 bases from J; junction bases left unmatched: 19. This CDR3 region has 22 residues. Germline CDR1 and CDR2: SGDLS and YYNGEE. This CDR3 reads CASSVETLGTGDAKDSTDTQYF. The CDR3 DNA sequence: TGTGCCAGCAGCGTAGAAACTTTGGGGACAGGGGACGCAAAAGATAGCACAGATACGCAGTATTTT.

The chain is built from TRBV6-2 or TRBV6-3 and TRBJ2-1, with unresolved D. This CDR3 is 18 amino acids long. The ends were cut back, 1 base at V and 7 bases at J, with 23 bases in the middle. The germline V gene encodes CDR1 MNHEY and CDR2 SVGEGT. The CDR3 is CASSYFETPQVRDNEQFF. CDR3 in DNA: TGTGCCAGCAGTTACTTCGAAACCCCCCAGGTTCGAGATAATGAGCAGTTCTTC.

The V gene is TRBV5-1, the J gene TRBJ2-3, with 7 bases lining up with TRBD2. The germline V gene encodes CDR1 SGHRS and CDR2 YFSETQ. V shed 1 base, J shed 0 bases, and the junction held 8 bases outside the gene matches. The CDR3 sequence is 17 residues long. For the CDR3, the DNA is TGCGCCAGCAGCTTGAGGGCTGCGGGGGTAAGCACAGATACGCAGTATTTT. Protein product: CASSLRAAGVSTDTQYF.

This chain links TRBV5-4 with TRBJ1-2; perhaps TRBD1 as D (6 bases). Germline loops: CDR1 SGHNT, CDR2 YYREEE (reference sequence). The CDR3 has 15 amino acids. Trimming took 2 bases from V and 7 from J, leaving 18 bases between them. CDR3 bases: TGTGCCAGCAGCTTACAGGGAAATCCCACTGGTGGCTACACCTTC. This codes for CASSLQGNPTGGYTF.

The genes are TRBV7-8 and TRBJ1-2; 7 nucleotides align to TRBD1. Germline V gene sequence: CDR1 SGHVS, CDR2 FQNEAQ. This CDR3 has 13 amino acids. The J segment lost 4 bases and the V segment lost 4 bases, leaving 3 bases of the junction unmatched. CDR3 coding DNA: TGTGCCAGCAGCTCAGGGACAGTCTATGGCTACACCTTC. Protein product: CASSSGTVYGYTF.

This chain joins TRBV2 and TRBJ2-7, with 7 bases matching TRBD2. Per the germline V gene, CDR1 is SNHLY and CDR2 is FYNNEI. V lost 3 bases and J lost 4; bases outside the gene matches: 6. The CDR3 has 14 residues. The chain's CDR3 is CASSEPSGVYEQYF. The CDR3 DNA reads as TGTGCCAGCAGTGAGCCTAGCGGCGTTTACGAGCAGTACTTC.

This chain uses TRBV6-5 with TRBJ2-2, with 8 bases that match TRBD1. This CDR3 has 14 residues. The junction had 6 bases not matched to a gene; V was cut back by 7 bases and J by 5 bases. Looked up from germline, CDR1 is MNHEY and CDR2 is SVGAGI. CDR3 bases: TGTGCCAGCACGACAGGGGTAGAGACCGGGGAGCTGTTTTTT. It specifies CASTTGVETGELFF.

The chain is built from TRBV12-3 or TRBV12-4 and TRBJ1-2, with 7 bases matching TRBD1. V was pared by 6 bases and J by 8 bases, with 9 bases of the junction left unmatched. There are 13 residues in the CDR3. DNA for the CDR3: TGTGCCAGCAGCTCCGGGACAGCGATAGGCTACACCTTC. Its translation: CASSSGTAIGYTF.

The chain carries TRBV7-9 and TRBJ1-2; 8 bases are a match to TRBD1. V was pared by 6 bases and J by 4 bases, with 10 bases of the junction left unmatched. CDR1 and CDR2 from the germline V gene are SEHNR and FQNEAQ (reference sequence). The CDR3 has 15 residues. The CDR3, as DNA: TGTGCCAGCAGATTTGGACAGGGCCCCCCCTATGGCTACACCTTC. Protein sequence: CASRFGQGPPYGYTF.

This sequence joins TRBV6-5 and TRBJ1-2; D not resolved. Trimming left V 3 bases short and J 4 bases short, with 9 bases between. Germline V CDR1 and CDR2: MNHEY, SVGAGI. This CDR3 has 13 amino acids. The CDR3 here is CASSYENSYGYTF. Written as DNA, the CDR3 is TGTGCCAGCAGTTATGAAAACAGCTATGGCTACACCTTC.

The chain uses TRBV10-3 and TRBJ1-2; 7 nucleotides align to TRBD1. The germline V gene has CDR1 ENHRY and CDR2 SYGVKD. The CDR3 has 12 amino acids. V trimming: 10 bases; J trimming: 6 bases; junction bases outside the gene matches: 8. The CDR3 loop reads CATNRGQHGYTF. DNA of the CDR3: TGTGCCACTAACAGGGGACAGCATGGCTACACCTTC.

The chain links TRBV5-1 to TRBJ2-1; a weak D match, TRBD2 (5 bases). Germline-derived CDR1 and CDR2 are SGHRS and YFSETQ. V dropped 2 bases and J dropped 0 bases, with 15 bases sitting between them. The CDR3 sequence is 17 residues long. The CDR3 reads CASSFEASGSSYNEQFF. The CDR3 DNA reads TGCGCCAGCAGCTTTGAGGCTAGTGGGAGCTCCTACAATGAGCAGTTCTTC.

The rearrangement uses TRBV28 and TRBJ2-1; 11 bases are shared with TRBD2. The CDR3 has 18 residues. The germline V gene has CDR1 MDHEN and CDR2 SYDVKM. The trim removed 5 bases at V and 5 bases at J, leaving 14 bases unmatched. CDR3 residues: CASSAPRPPGLADNEQFF. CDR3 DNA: TGTGCCAGCAGTGCACCGCGGCCCCCGGGACTAGCGGACAATGAGCAGTTCTTC.

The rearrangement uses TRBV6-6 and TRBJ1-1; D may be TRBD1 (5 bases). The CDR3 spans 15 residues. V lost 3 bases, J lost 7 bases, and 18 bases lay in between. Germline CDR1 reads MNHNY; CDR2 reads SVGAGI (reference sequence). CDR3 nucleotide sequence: TGTGCCAGCAGTTATTCGGATACCGGGGGGGGTGAAGCTTTCTTT. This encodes CASSYSDTGGGEAFF.

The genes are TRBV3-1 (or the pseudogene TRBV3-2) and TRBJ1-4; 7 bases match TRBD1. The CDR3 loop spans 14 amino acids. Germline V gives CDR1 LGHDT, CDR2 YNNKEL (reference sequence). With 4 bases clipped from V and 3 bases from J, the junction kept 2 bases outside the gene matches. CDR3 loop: CASSPTGPNEKLFF. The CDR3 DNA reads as TGTGCCAGCAGCCCGACAGGGCCTAATGAAAAACTGTTTTTT.

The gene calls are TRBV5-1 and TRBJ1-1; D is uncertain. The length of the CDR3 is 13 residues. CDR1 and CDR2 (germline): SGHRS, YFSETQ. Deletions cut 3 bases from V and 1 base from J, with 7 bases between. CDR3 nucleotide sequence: TGCGCCAGCAGCTGGACTGAGAACACTGAAGCTTTCTTT. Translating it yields CASSWTENTEAFF.

DNA of the CDR3: TGTGCCACCAGCAGACTTCGGGGGGGCACCGGGGAGCTGTTTTTT. This sequence encodes CATSRLRGGTGELFF. The gene calls are TRBV15 and TRBJ2-2; 8 bases map to TRBD2. The CDR3 runs 15 residues. V was pared by 2 bases and J by 4 bases, with 3 bases of the junction left unmatched. CDR1 LNHNV and CDR2 YYDKDF come from the germline V gene (reference sequence).

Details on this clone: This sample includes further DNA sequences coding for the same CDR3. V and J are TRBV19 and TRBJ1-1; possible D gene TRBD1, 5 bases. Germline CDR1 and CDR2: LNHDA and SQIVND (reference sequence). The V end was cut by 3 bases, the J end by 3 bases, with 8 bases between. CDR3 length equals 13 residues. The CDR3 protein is CASSIREDTEAFF. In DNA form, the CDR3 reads TGTGCCAGTAGTATCAGGGAAGACACTGAAGCTTTCTTT.

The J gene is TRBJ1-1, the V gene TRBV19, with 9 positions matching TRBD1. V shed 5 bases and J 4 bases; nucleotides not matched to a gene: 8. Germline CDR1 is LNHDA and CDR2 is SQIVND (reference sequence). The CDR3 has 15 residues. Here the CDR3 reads CASSLLDRGGTEAFF. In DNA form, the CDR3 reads TGTGCCAGTAGTCTTCTGGACAGGGGTGGCACTGAAGCTTTCTTT.

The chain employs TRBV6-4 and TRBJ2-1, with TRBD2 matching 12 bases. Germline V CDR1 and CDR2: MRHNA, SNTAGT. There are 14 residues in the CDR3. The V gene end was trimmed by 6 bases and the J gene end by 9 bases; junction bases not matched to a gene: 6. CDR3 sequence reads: CASSRTSGEGEQFF. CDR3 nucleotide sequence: TGTGCCAGCAGCCGGACTAGCGGGGAGGGTGAGCAGTTCTTC.

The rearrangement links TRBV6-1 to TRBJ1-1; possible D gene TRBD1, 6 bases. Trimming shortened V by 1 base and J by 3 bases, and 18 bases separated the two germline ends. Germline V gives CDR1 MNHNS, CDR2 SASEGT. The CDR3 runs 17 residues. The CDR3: CASSEVGGGYRDTEAFF. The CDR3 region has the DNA TGTGCCAGCAGTGAAGTAGGGGGGGGTTATAGGGACACTGAAGCTTTCTTT.

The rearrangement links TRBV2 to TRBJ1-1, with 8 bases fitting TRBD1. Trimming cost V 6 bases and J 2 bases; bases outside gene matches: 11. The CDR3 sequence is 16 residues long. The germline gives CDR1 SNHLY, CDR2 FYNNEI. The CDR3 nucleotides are TGTGCCAGCAGGGACAGGGTCGGATCGCCTAACACTGAAGCTTTCTTT. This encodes CASRDRVGSPNTEAFF.

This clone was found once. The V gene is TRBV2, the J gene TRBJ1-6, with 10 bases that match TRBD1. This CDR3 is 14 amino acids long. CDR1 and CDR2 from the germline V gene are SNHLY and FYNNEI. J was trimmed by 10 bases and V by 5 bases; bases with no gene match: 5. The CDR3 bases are TGTGCCAGCAGTACGACAGGGGGCAACTCACCCCTCCACTTT. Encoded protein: CASSTTGGNSPLHF. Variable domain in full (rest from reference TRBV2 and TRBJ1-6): EPEVTQTPSHQVTQMGQEVILRCVPISNHLYFYWYRQILGQKVEFLVSFYNNEISEKSEIFDDQFSVERPDGSNFTLKIRSTKLEDSAMYFCASSTTGGNSPLHFGNGTRLTVT.

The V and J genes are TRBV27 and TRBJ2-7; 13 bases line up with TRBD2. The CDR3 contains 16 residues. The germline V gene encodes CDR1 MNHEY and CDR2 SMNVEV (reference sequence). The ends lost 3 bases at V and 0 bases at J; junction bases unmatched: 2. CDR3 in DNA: TGTGCCAGCAGTTTGCGACTAGCGGGGGGCTCCTACGAGCAGTACTTC. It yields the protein CASSLRLAGGSYEQYF.

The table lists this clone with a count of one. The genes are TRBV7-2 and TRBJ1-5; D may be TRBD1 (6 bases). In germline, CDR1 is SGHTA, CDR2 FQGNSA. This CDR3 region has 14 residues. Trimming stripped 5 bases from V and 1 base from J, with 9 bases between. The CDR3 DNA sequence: TGTGCCAGCAGCGTACAGGGAAGCAATCAGCCCCAGCATTTT. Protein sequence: CASSVQGSNQPQHF.

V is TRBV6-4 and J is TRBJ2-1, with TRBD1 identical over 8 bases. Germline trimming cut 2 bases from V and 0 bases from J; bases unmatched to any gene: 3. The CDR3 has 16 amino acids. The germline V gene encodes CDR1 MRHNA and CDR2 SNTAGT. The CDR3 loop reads CASSDTGGNSYNEQFF. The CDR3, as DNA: TGTGCCAGCAGTGACACAGGGGGGAACTCCTACAATGAGCAGTTCTTC.